The 14 T cell receptor beta chains in this list originate from one sample, sequenced in a study of cytomegalovirus exposure and HLA in healthy donors. Researchers ran the PCR with 60 Vbeta and 13 Jbeta primers. Clones were read by immunoSEQ multiplex PCR, and TCRdb kept only the in-frame ones, dropping some. The data show about 200,000 clones, 70% to 80% seen once. The sample taken for sequencing was PBMCs. These TCRs come from a woman aged 30 to 39 in good health and CMV-seronegative.

The chain recombines TRBV6-6 with TRBJ2-7, with D unresolved. There are 16 residues in the CDR3. CDR1 and CDR2 from the germline V gene are MNHNY and SVGAGI (reference sequence). The ends were cut back, 2 bases at V and 2 bases at J, with 16 bases in the middle. The CDR3 here is CASSYGSETLAYEQYF. The CDR3 DNA sequence: TGTGCCAGCAGTTACGGGTCCGAGACACTCGCCTACGAGCAGTACTTC.

To note about this clone: One junction end does not reproduce the germline sequence, and a read error may be involved. V gene TRBV5-1 combines with J gene TRBJ1-2, with 9 positions matching TRBD1. CDR3 size: 15 residues. Germline values: CDR1 SGHRS, CDR2 YFSETQ. The CDR3 DNA follows: TGCGCCAGCAGCTTGGTTTTAAGACAGGGGGTTGGCTACCCCTTC. Its protein is CASSLVLRQGVGYPF.

This clone was detected only a few times. This rearrangement joins TRBV15 to TRBJ2-1, with a tentative D call TRBD2 (6 bases). Germline V gene data show CDR1 as LNHNV and CDR2 as YYDKDF (reference sequence). The CDR3 runs to 13 residues. Trimming left V 5 bases short and J 8 bases short, with 13 bases between. CDR3 sequence: CATSPQLAHEQFF. The CDR3 DNA reads as TGTGCCACCAGCCCCCAACTAGCCCATGAGCAGTTCTTC.

The chain is built from TRBV7-2 and TRBJ2-5, with 8 bases fitting TRBD2. The J call may be faulty, since TRBJ2-7 better matches the DNA end. This CDR3 has 14 residues. The germline gives CDR1 SGHTA, CDR2 FQGNSA. The CDR3 loop is CASSPRGASYEQYF. The CDR3 nucleotides read TGTGCCAGCAGCCCGCGGGGGGCAAGCTACGAGCAGTACTTC.

This clone was picked up a small number of times. The chain uses TRBV6-5 and TRBJ1-4; D remains ambiguous. Trimming took off 4 bases at V and 5 bases at J, with 5 bases between the two ends. The CDR3 loop spans 12 amino acids. Germline CDR1 reads MNHEY; CDR2 reads SVGAGI. The CDR3 bases are TGTGCCAGCAGTTCGTTGAATGAAAAACTGTTTTTT. Its protein is CASSSLNEKLFF.

The V gene is TRBV30, the J gene TRBJ2-7; TRBD1 aligns across 7 bases. The CDR3 loop spans 13 amino acids. V was clipped by 3 bases and J by 4 bases; unmatched bases: 6. Per the germline V gene, CDR1 is GTSNPN and CDR2 is SVGIG (reference sequence). The CDR3 sequence: CAWSRQGLYEQYF. The CDR3 region has the DNA TGTGCCTGGAGCCGACAGGGTCTTTACGAGCAGTACTTC.

The chain couples TRBV5-1 to TRBJ1-1, with 12 bases matching TRBD1. Trimming took 2 bases from V and 2 from J; bases not matched to a gene: 10. CDR1 SGHRS and CDR2 YFSETQ come from the germline V gene. The CDR3 runs to 18 residues. DNA of the CDR3: TGCGCCAGCAGCTTTTCCGGGACAGGGGGCGCGAGAAACACTGAAGCTTTCTTT. Its translation: CASSFSGTGGARNTEAFF.

The V and J genes are TRBV5-1 and TRBJ1-2; the match to TRBD1 covers 7 bases. Trimming took 4 bases from V and 4 from J; bases not matched to a gene: 7. The germline gives CDR1 SGHRS, CDR2 YFSETQ. The CDR3 has 14 residues. CDR3 sequence: CASSIKTGFYGYTF. The CDR3 bases are TGCGCCAGCAGCATAAAGACAGGGTTCTATGGCTACACCTTC.

The table lists this clone with many counts. The genes are TRBV7-9 and TRBJ1-6; 7 nucleotides agree with TRBD1. Losses at the gene ends were 5 bases for V and 7 bases for J; bases not matched to a gene: 11. Germline CDR1 and CDR2: SEHNR and FQNEAQ (reference sequence). The length of the CDR3 is 16 residues. CDR3: CASSTRTGRRNSPLHF. As DNA, the CDR3 is TGTGCCAGCAGCACCCGGACAGGTAGGCGGAATTCACCCCTCCACTTT.

This clone was detected a few times. This chain joins TRBV15 and TRBJ1-1; D may be TRBD1 (5 bases). The CDR3 runs 15 residues. Trimming cost V 8 bases and J 2 bases, with 18 bases left between them. Germline V gene lookup returns CDR1 LNHNV and CDR2 YYDKDF (reference sequence). CDR3 protein: CATSRGGDGNTEAFF. The CDR3 DNA reads TGTGCCACCTCGAGGGGAGGTGACGGAAACACTGAAGCTTTCTTT.

CDR3 sequence: CASSYGGSRAYEQYF. DNA of the CDR3: TGTGCCAGCAGTTACGGCGGGAGCCGGGCCTACGAGCAGTACTTC. The rearrangement uses TRBV6-7 and TRBJ2-7; the match to TRBD2 covers 7 bases. TRBV6-7 is an ORF, with its function uncertain. The CDR3 has 15 residues. With V trimmed by 2 bases and J by 2 bases, 6 bases remained unmatched.

V and J are TRBV6-1 and TRBJ1-2; the D gene is possibly TRBD1 (6 bases). The CDR3 extends over 14 amino acids. CDR1 is MNHNS, CDR2 SASEGT, per germline. V was trimmed by 8 bases and J by 2 bases, leaving 15 bases between them. The DNA for the CDR3 is TGTGCCAGCTCAGAACAGGGTAGAAACTATGGCTACACCTTC. It yields the protein CASSEQGRNYGYTF.

The chain carries TRBV19 and TRBJ2-7; TRBD1 aligns across 8 bases. Trimming at V came to 4 bases and at J to 9 bases, leaving 11 bases not matched to a gene. Germline lookup yields CDR1 LNHDA and CDR2 SQIVND (reference sequence). The CDR3 length is 14 residues. CDR3 sequence: CASSTRQGRMGQYF. The CDR3 DNA sequence: TGTGCCAGTAGTACTCGACAGGGGAGGATGGGGCAGTACTTC.

The rearrangement uses TRBV6-1 and TRBJ2-4; D is perhaps TRBD1 (6 bases). The V gene lost 3 bases and the J gene lost 5 bases, with 14 bases spanning the gap. This CDR3 region has 15 residues. Germline CDR1 is MNHNS and CDR2 is SASEGT. The CDR3 sequence is CASSDVPRTENIQYF. DNA of the CDR3: TGTGCCAGCAGTGACGTACCGAGGACAGAAAACATTCAGTACTTC.